This TCR beta chain was documented in a study of blood T cell repertoires in COVID-19. Study-level background: The United States, Italy and Spain provided the acute and convalescent COVID-19 samples. In each case, the material was cDNA or gDNA derived from T cells, B-cell-depleted T cells, or PBMCs.

Method: immunoSEQ multiplex PCR; TCRdb's copy keeps in-frame clones and lacks some. The sample lists about 140,000 clones, over 75% occurring once. This clone occurred once. Deletions cut 2 bases from V and 1 base from J, with 9 bases between. Germline lookup yields CDR1 SGHRS and CDR2 YFSETQ. This CDR3 is 14 amino acids long. The sequenced material came from peripheral blood. This chain connects TRBV5-1 to TRBJ2-5, with D possibly being TRBD2 (5 bases). The receptor was isolated from a man in his fifties or sixties with active or convalescent COVID-19. CDR3 loop: CASSFGGAQETQYF. The CDR3 DNA is TGCGCCAGCAGCTTTGGAGGAGCCCAAGAGACCCAGTACTTC. The full variable domain, with the rest looked up from reference TRBV5-1 and TRBJ2-5, is KAGVTQTPRYLIKTRGQQVTLSCSPISGHRSVSWYQQTPGQGLQFLFEYFSETQRNKGNFPGRFSGRQFSNSRSEMNVSTLELGDSALYLCASSFGGAQETQYFGPGTRLLVL.